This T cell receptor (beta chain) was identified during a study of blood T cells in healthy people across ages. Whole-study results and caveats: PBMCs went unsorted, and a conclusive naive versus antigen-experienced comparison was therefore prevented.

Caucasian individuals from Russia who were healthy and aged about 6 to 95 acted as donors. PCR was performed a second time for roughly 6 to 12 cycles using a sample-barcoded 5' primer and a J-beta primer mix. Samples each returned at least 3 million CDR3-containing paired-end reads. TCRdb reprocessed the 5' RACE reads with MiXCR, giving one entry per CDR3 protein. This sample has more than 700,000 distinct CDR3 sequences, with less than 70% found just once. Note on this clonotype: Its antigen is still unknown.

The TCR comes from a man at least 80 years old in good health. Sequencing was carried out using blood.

The CDR3 region has the DNA TGCAGTGCTAGAGAAGAAGGAAGGGTGGCCTACGAGCAGTACTTC. This sequence encodes CSAREEGRVAYEQYF. The rearrangement uses TRBV20-1 and TRBJ2-5; D gene uncertain. The J call could be wrong; TRBJ2-7 is a better fit for the DNA end. This CDR3 spans 15 amino acids. Germline V CDR1 and CDR2: DFQATT, SNEGSKA (reference sequence).